This T cell receptor (beta chain) was captured by sequencing in a study of identical twins. TCRdb called the 5' RACE reads again in MiXCR, with one record for every CDR3 protein. The top ten clones hold 4.3% of a sample with hundreds of thousands of distinct CDR3 sequences, approximately 21% of them seen once. The table lists this clonotype with a few counts. The germline V gene encodes CDR1 DFQATT and CDR2 SNEGSKA (reference sequence). CDR3 length: 16 amino acids. Trimming stripped 5 bases from V and 0 bases from J, with 19 bases between. These data were likewise used in another study, on T cells expressing NK-cell markers. Turning to that study: The same clonotypes also predominated in the CD3+CD56-NKG2C+ fraction of a few donors.

The receptor's source is a woman aged 18-35 years in good health. The rearrangement uses TRBV20-1 and TRBJ1-1; D perhaps matches TRBD1 (5 bases). Material for sequencing was PBMCs. The chain's CDR3 is CSAWVGLSGVNTEAFF. The CDR3, as DNA: TGCAGTGCTTGGGTGGGACTTTCGGGGGTGAACACTGAAGCTTTCTTT.